This TCR beta chain emerged from a study of shared clonotypes between healthy human individuals. Details on this clone: The antigen is undetermined.

Study results and caveats: Estimated richness values were generally larger in naive subsets than in memory subsets. Only a few donors were included, so the genetic and exposure-history diversity represented was limited.

The data were produced by immunoSEQ multiplex PCR, yet TCRdb's version contains in-frame clones alone and is incomplete. Of roughly 890,000 clones in the sample, about 91% are singletons; the top ten hold less than 25%. The naive CD8 population came from CD45RO-negative cells selected for CCR7, without terminally differentiated effector memory CD45RA+ cells. The TCR comes from a man aged 25 to 45 in good health. Sequencing used naive CD8+ T cells sorted from blood.

The CDR3 spells CASSSSTGLIFYEQYF. The CDR3 DNA is TGTGCCAGCAGCAGCTCGACAGGGCTAATCTTCTACGAGCAGTACTTC. V is TRBV7-2 and J is TRBJ2-7; 7 bases line up with TRBD1. The CDR3 length is 16 residues. Germline V gene sequence: CDR1 SGHTA, CDR2 FQGNSA. V was pared by 5 bases and J by 3 bases, with 13 bases of the junction left unmatched. The whole variable domain, remainder taken from reference TRBV7-2 and TRBJ2-7, is GAGVSQSPSNKVTEKGKDVELRCDPISGHTALYWYRQSLGQGLEFLIYFQGNSAPDKSGLPSDRFSAERTGGSVSTLTIQRTQQEDSAVYLCASSSSTGLIFYEQYFGPGTRLTVT.